This TCR beta chain is drawn from a study of T-cell memory formation after mild COVID-19. V lost 3 bases and J 1 base, leaving 13 bases between the germline ends. Germline V gene data show CDR1 as DFQATT and CDR2 as SNEGSKA (reference sequence). The CDR3 runs 15 residues. MiXCR was run by TCRdb on the 5' RACE reads, yielding one entry per CDR3 protein. The sample has about 560,000 distinct CDR3 sequences, approximately 19% seen once. General observations from the study: Still unconfirmed is whether the second-wave clones peaking on day 37 recognized SARS-CoV-2.

A few counts support this clonotype. Its cognate antigen is unknown. This rearrangement joins TRBV20-1 to TRBJ2-1, with D possibly being TRBD2 (5 bases). Sequenced sample: PBMCs or a T cell subset sorted from them (not recorded which). This TCR derives from an adult woman who had mild COVID-19 (a few samples of this study predate the infection). Cell type and time point are not known. In DNA, the CDR3 is TGCAGTGCTAGGGAAGTAGAGCGGTCCTACAATGAGCAGTTCTTC. This sequence encodes CSAREVERSYNEQFF.